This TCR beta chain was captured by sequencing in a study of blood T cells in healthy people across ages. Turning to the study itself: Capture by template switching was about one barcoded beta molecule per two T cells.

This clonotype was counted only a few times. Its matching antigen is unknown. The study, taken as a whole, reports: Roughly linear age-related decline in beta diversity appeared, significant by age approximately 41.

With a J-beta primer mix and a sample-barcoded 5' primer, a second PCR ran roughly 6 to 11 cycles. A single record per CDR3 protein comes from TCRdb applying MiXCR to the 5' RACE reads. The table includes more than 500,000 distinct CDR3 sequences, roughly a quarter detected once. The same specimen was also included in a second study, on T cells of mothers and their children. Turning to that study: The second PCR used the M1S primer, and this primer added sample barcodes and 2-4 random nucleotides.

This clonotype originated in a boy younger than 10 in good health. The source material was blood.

CDR3 nucleotides: TGCAGCGTAGGGGACAGCCAAAACATTCAGTACTTC. Protein product: CSVGDSQNIQYF. The V call is TRBV29-1, the J call TRBJ2-4; 7 bases line up with TRBD1. In germline, CDR1 is SQVTM, CDR2 ANQGSEA. CDR3 length: 12 amino acids. Losses at the gene ends were 6 bases for V and 5 bases for J; bases not matched to a gene: 4.